A single sample gave rise to the 24 T cell receptor beta chains below, sequenced in a study of blood T cells in healthy people across ages. A sample-barcoded 5' primer and a J-beta primer mix were used in a second PCR of about 6 to 11 cycles. MiXCR was run by TCRdb on the 5' RACE reads, yielding one entry per CDR3 protein. The data show 850,000 to 1,100,000 distinct CDR3 sequences, 30% to 40% seen once. The sequencing sample was made of blood. The receptors derive from a man between 18 and 29 years old in good health.

The DNA of the CDR3 is TGTGCCAGCAGCCAACACTACGGGGAAAGCTCCTACAATGAGCAGTTCTTC. It is translated as CASSQHYGESSYNEQFF. The chain is built from TRBV3-1 and TRBJ2-1; perhaps TRBD2 as D (5 bases). The CDR3 runs 17 residues. V was trimmed by 2 bases and J by 0 bases, leaving 14 bases between them. Germline-derived CDR1 and CDR2 are LGHDT and YNNKEL (reference sequence).

This clonotype appeared a few times. The rearrangement links TRBV5-6 to TRBJ1-2; no definite D call. The CDR3 totals 14 residues. Trimming removed 4 bases at V and 7 bases at J, with 17 bases between. Germline V CDR1 and CDR2: SGHDT, YYEEEE. Here the CDR3 DNA reads TGTGCCAGCAGCCCAACCCTATCGGGTGTTGGCTACACCTTC. This codes for CASSPTLSGVGYTF.

This chain uses TRBV5-6 with TRBJ2-6, with D uncertain. Germline V gives CDR1 SGHDT, CDR2 YYEEEE. With 2 bases removed from V and 12 bases from J, the gap between germline ends came to 12 bases. The CDR3 totals 13 residues. The CDR3 region is CASSFSGTPVLTF. The CDR3 nucleotides are TGTGCCAGCAGCTTTTCCGGAACCCCCGTCCTGACTTTC.

The CDR3 reads CASKLSRLSQGTEAFF. CDR3 DNA: TGTGCCAGCAAGCTTTCCAGACTTTCTCAGGGCACTGAAGCTTTCTTT. The chain recombines TRBV7-2 with TRBJ1-1, with a weak D call TRBD1 (5 bases). CDR1 is SGHTA, CDR2 FQGNSA, per germline. Between the trimmed V and J ends, which lost 7 bases and 4 bases, there was a span of 22 bases. The CDR3 has 16 amino acids.

This chain connects TRBV7-2 to TRBJ1-6; tentatively, D is TRBD1 (6 bases). Germline V lookup: CDR1 SGHTA, CDR2 FQGNSA. The CDR3 has 17 amino acids. V was cut by 4 bases and J by 8 bases, with 21 bases left in between. The CDR3 sequence is CASSSYMGARSDSPLHF. In DNA, the CDR3 is TGTGCCAGCAGCTCCTACATGGGGGCCCGTAGTGATTCACCCCTCCACTTT.

V gene TRBV10-3 combines with J gene TRBJ1-2; D ambiguous. The CDR3 runs 14 residues. Germline CDR1 ENHRY, CDR2 SYGVKD. V lost 3 bases and J lost 4, with 12 bases in between. The CDR3 loop is CAISDGTSGYGYTF. In nucleotides, the CDR3 is TGTGCCATCAGTGACGGCACCTCTGGCTATGGCTACACCTTC.

J is TRBJ2-5 and V is TRBV16, with D perhaps assigned TRBD1 or TRBD2 (6 bases each). The CDR3 has 16 amino acids. V was shortened by 0 bases and J by 11 bases, with 22 bases between the two germline ends. CDR1 KGHSY and CDR2 FQNENV come from the germline V gene. The CDR3 region has the DNA TGTGCCAGCAGCCAATCGTTCCTGGGGGGCCACTCCCAGCAGTACTTC. It specifies CASSQSFLGGHSQQYF.

Only a few counts were recorded for this clonotype. This chain connects TRBV7-9 to TRBJ1-1; possibly TRBD1 for D (5 bases). V was pared by 5 bases and J by 4 bases, with 14 bases between. The CDR3 length is 14 residues. In germline, CDR1 is SEHNR, CDR2 FQNEAQ (reference sequence). DNA of the CDR3: TGTGCCAGCAGCCCCGGGACTAGGGGCACTGAAGCTTTCTTT. This encodes CASSPGTRGTEAFF.

This clonotype has more than one count but fewer than ten. The chain employs TRBV5-1 and TRBJ2-7; 7 nucleotides match TRBD1. In germline, CDR1 is SGHRS, CDR2 YFSETQ. This CDR3 is 16 amino acids long. Trimming removed 5 bases from V and 1 base from J; junction bases left unmatched: 12. The CDR3 DNA is TGCGCCAGCAGTCGAGAGAGACAGGGTTGGTCCTACGAGCAGTACTTC. Its translation: CASSRERQGWSYEQYF.

The chain is built from TRBV6-6 and TRBJ1-5; D possibly corresponds to TRBD1 (5 bases). Trimming pared 6 bases from V and 1 base from J, leaving 16 bases between. There are 16 residues in the CDR3. Germline V gene lookup returns CDR1 MNHNY and CDR2 SVGAGI (reference sequence). CDR3 sequence (DNA): TGTGCCAGCAGCCCACGGGGGGAATTGAGCAATCAGCCCCAGCATTTT. This codes for CASSPRGELSNQPQHF.

This clonotype was detected once. V and J are TRBV27 and TRBJ1-2; 8 bases map to TRBD1. Unmatched junction bases numbered 5, after V lost 5 bases and J lost 6 bases. The CDR3 has 13 residues. CDR1 and CDR2 (germline): MNHEY, SMNVEV (reference sequence). CDR3 amino acids: CASSARGLDGYTF. In DNA form, the CDR3 reads TGTGCCAGCAGTGCCAGGGGGCTGGATGGCTACACCTTC.

This clonotype was recorded at least ten times. This chain links TRBV10-3 with TRBJ2-3; D remains ambiguous. Looked up from germline, CDR1 is ENHRY and CDR2 is SYGVKD. The CDR3 is 15 amino acids. The V end lost 0 bases, the J end lost 0 bases, and 7 bases lay between the germline ends. Here the CDR3 reads CAISESWGSTDTQYF. CDR3 bases: TGTGCCATCAGTGAGTCGTGGGGTAGCACAGATACGCAGTATTTT.

This clonotype was counted only a few times. V usage is TRBV20-1 and J usage is TRBJ2-3; the match to TRBD2 covers 7 bases. This CDR3 comprises 14 residues. Losses at the gene ends were 4 bases for V and 0 bases for J; bases not matched to a gene: 4. In germline, CDR1 is DFQATT, CDR2 SNEGSKA (reference sequence). The CDR3 region is CSAKASGSTDTQYF. The CDR3 DNA reads TGCAGTGCTAAGGCTAGCGGAAGCACAGATACGCAGTATTTT.

Only a few counts were recorded for this clonotype. The chain joins TRBV13 to TRBJ1-4; 7 bases are a match to TRBD1. Per the germline V gene, CDR1 is PRHDT and CDR2 is FYEKMQ (reference sequence). The length of the CDR3 is 15 residues. Trimming took 4 bases from V and 6 from J; bases not matched to a gene: 8. The CDR3 here is CASSSGDRDDEKLFF. Written as DNA, the CDR3 is TGTGCCAGCAGCTCGGGCGACAGGGACGATGAAAAACTGTTTTTT.

The J gene is TRBJ1-2, the V gene TRBV9; D call uncertain. The CDR3 extends over 15 amino acids. The ends were cut back, 3 bases at V and 3 bases at J, with 15 bases in the middle. CDR1 SGDLS and CDR2 YYNGEE come from the germline V gene. CDR3 residues: CASSALGVIYYGYTF. The CDR3 region has the DNA TGTGCCAGCAGCGCCCTCGGGGTTATATACTATGGCTACACCTTC.

The rearrangement uses TRBV5-5 and TRBJ2-1, with no clear D. The CDR3 sequence is 15 residues long. With 0 bases removed from V and 6 bases from J, the gap between germline ends came to 13 bases. Germline CDR1 SGHKS, CDR2 YYEKEE (reference sequence). CDR3: CASSLDGKGLNEQFF. The CDR3 DNA reads as TGTGCCAGCAGCTTGGATGGGAAGGGCCTCAATGAGCAGTTCTTC.

This clonotype has only a few counts. The chain recombines TRBV7-6 with TRBJ2-5, with a possible D match to TRBD2 (7 bases). Germline CDR1 SGHVS, CDR2 FNYEAQ. Trimming cost V 2 bases and J 4 bases, with 14 bases left between them. The CDR3 has 15 residues. DNA for the CDR3: TGTGCCAGCAGCTTATTGGGGGGGGCAGGAGAGACCCAGTACTTC. It translates to CASSLLGGAGETQYF.

There are a few counts of this clonotype. An end of the junction differs from the germline gene, which may be a read error. The chain combines TRBV12-3 or TRBV12-4 with TRBJ1-1; D is possibly TRBD1 (6 bases). The CDR3 length is 13 residues. In nucleotides, the CDR3 is TGTGCCAGCAGGGCCCAGGGGAACCCTGAAGCTTTCTTT. The encoded protein is CASRAQGNPEAFF.

This clonotype was seen more than once but under ten times. Germline and junction disagree at one end, which may indicate a read error. The rearrangement uses TRBV20-1 and TRBJ1-1; 7 bases line up with TRBD1. The CDR3 runs 13 residues. The germline gives CDR1 DFQATT, CDR2 SNEGSKA (reference sequence). The CDR3 is CSARGDSNTEAFF. DNA for the CDR3: TGCAGTGCGAGAGGGGACAGCAACACTGAAGCTTTCTTT.

In this sample, this clonotype turned up a few times. V usage is TRBV6-2 or TRBV6-3 and J usage is TRBJ1-1, with TRBD1 matching over 8 bases. Germline loops: CDR1 MNHEY, CDR2 SVGEGT. V lost 5 bases and J lost 5; bases outside the gene matches: 13. The CDR3 runs to 16 residues. The CDR3 DNA reads as TGTGCCAGCAGTCCCGACTGGGACAGGAGGGAAACTGAAGCTTTCTTT. It codes for CASSPDWDRRETEAFF.

This clonotype was seen only a few times. The chain is built from TRBV25-1 and TRBJ1-1; D gene ambiguous. Germline V gene sequence: CDR1 MGHDK, CDR2 SYGVNS. V shed 4 bases and J shed 8 bases, with 11 bases lying between them. The CDR3 is 12 residues long. CDR3 sequence (DNA): TGTGCCAGCAGTGGCGGGCCGGGGGAAGCTTTCTTT. Protein product: CASSGGPGEAFF.

This sequence joins TRBV3-1 and TRBJ2-3, with 11 nucleotides matching TRBD2. This CDR3 region has 16 residues. CDR1 and CDR2 from the germline V gene are LGHDT and YNNKEL (reference sequence). The junction had 6 bases not matched to a gene; V was cut back by 4 bases and J by 3 bases. This chain's CDR3 is CASSRTSGSGTDTQYF. The CDR3 DNA sequence: TGTGCCAGCAGCCGAACTAGCGGGAGCGGGACAGATACGCAGTATTTT.

The chain's CDR3 is CASSPVGEHQPQHF. The CDR3 DNA reads as TGTGCCAGCTCACCGGTGGGGGAGCATCAGCCCCAGCATTTT. The genes are TRBV18 and TRBJ1-5, with D possibly matching TRBD1 (5 bases). This CDR3 is built from 14 residues. CDR1 KGHSH and CDR2 LQKENI come from the germline V gene. Trimming cost V 3 bases and J 5 bases, with 11 bases left between them.

The V call is TRBV21-1, the J call TRBJ1-2. TRBV21-1 is recorded as a pseudogene. CDR3 length: 14 amino acids. The CDR3 DNA reads as TGTGCCAGCAGCAAAGATGGTAGGGGATTAGTTTACACCTTC. Residues: CASSKDGRGLVYTF.